This TCR beta chain derives from a study of T cells in Graves' hyperthyroidism and ophthalmopathy. The CDR3 runs to 14 residues. The ends lost 6 bases at V and 7 bases at J; junction bases unmatched: 9. Researchers amplified the TCR beta CDR3 regions from RNA transcripts. The HTBI primer set served for first-round RT-PCR of the TCR CDR3. Each CDR3 protein gets one entry after TCRdb re-called the multiplex PCR reads with MiXCR. The sample yields about 550,000 distinct CDR3 sequences, less than 25% seen once. The V gene is TRBV12-3 or TRBV12-4, the J gene TRBJ2-5; 9 bases match TRBD2. Sequencing was performed on blood. The TCR was taken from a man aged 18 to 29 with Graves' hyperthyroidism. CDR3 coding DNA: TGTGCCAGCAGCCCGACTAGCGGAATGGGGACCCAGTACTTC. This gives the protein CASSPTSGMGTQYF.